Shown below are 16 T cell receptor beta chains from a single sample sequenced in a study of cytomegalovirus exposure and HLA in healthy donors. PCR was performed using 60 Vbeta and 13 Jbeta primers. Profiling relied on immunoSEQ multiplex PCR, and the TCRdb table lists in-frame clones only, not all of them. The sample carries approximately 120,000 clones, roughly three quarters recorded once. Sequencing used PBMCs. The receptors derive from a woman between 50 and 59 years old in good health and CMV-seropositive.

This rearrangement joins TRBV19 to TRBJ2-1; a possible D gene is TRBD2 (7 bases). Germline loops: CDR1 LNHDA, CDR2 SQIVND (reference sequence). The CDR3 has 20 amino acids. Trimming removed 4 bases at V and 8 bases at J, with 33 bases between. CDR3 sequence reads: CASSTILRGRAVLFGYEQFF. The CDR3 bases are TGTGCCAGTAGTACCATCCTAAGGGGGAGGGCCGTACTCTTCGGGTATGAGCAGTTCTTC.

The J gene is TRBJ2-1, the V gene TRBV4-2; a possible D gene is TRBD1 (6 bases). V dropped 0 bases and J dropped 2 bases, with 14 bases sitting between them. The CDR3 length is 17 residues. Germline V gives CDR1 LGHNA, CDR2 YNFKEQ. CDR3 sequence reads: CASSQEGSGAPYNEQFF. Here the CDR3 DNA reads TGTGCCAGCAGCCAAGAAGGGTCAGGGGCTCCCTACAATGAGCAGTTCTTC.

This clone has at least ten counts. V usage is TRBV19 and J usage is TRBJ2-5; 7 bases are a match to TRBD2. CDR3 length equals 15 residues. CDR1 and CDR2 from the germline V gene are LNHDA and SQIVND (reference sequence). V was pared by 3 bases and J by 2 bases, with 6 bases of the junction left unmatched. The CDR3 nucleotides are TGTGCCAGTAGTATGTGGCTAGCGGATCAAGAGACCCAGTACTTC. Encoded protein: CASSMWLADQETQYF.

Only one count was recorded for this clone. As DNA, the CDR3 is TGTGCCAGCAGTCCACAGGGCCGCGCCTTCTACGAGCAGTACTTC. Translating gives CASSPQGRAFYEQYF. The V gene is TRBV6-5, the J gene TRBJ2-7; perhaps TRBD1 as D (6 bases). CDR1 MNHEY and CDR2 SVGAGI come from the germline V gene. V lost 5 bases and J lost 3, with 17 bases in between. The CDR3 runs 15 residues.

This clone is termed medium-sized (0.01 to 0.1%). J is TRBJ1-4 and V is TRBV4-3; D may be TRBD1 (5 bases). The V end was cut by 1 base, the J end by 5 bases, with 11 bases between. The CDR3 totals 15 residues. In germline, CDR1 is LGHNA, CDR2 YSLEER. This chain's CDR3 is CASSQGGGGNEKLFF. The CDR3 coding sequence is TGCGCCAGCAGCCAAGGTGGTGGGGGGAATGAAAAACTGTTTTTT.

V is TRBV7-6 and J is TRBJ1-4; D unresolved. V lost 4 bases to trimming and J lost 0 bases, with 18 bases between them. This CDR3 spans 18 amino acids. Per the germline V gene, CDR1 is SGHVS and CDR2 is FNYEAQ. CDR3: CASSSGVSLYATNEKLFF. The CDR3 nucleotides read TGTGCCAGCAGCTCCGGGGTCAGTTTATATGCAACTAATGAAAAACTGTTTTTT. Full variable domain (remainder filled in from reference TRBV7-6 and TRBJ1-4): GAGVSQSPRYKVTKRGQDVALRCDPISGHVSLYWYRQALGQGPEFLTYFNYEAQQDKSGLPNDRFSAERPEGSISTLTIQRTEQRDSAMYRCASSSGVSLYATNEKLFFGSGTQLSVL.

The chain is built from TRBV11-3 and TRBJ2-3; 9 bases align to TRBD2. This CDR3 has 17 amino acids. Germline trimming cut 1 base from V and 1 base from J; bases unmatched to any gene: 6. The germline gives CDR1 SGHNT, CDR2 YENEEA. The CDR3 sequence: CASSLVLAGDGTDTQYF. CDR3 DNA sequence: TGTGCCAGCAGCTTAGTCTTAGCGGGAGACGGCACAGATACGCAGTATTTT.

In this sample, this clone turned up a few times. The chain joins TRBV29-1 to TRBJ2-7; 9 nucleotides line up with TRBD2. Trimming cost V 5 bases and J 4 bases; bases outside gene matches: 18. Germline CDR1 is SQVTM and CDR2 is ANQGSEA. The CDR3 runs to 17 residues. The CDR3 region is CSVPPLAGNLRDYEQYF. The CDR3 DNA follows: TGCAGCGTTCCCCCACTAGCGGGCAACTTACGGGATTACGAGCAGTACTTC.

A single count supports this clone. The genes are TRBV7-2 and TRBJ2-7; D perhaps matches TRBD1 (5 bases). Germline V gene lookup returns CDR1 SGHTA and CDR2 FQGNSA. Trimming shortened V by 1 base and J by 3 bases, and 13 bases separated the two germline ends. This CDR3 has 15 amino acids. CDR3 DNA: TGTGCCAGCAGCTTAGGCGCAGGGATTTACTACGAGCAGTACTTC. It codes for CASSLGAGIYYEQYF. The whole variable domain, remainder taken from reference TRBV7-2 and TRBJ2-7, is GAGVSQSPSNKVTEKGKDVELRCDPISGHTALYWYRQSLGQGLEFLIYFQGNSAPDKSGLPSDRFSAERTGGSVSTLTIQRTQQEDSAVYLCASSLGAGIYYEQYFGPGTRLTVT.

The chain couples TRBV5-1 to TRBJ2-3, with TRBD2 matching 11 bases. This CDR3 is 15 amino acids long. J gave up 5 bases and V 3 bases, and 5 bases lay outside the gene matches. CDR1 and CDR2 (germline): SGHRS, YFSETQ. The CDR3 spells CASSSGLAELDTQYF. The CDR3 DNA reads TGCGCCAGCAGCTCGGGACTAGCGGAACTAGATACGCAGTATTTT.

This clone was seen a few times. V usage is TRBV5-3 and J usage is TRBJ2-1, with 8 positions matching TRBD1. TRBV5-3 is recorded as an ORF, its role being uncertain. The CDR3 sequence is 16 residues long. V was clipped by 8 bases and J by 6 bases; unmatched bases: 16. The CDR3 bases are TGTGCCAGCACCTCGTCCTCGGTACAGGGGGGCAATGAGCAGTTCTTC. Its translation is CASTSSSVQGGNEQFF.

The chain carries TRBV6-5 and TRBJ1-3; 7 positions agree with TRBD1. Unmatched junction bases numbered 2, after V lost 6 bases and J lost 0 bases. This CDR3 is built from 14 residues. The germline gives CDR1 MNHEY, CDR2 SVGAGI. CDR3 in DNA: TGTGCCAGCAGGACAGGGATCTCTGGAAACACCATATATTTT. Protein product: CASRTGISGNTIYF.

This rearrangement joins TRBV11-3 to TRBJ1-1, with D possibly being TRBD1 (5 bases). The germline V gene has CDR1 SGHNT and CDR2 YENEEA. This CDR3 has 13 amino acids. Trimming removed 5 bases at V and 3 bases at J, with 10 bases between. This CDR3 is CASSPQGHTEAFF. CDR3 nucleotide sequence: TGTGCCAGCAGCCCGCAGGGCCACACTGAAGCTTTCTTT.

The CDR3 region is CASSPDGLAGVEQYF. The CDR3 bases are TGTGCCAGCAGCCCCGACGGCCTAGCGGGGGTTGAGCAGTACTTC. The rearrangement uses TRBV11-2 and TRBJ2-7; TRBD2 matches 10 bases. Germline loops: CDR1 SGHAT, CDR2 FQNNGV. V gave up 5 bases and J gave up 7 bases; unmatched junction bases: 11. The CDR3 has 15 residues.

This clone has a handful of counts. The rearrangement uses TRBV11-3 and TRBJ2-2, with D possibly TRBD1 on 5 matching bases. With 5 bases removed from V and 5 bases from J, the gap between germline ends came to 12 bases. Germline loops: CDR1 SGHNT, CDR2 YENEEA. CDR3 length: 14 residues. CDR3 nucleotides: TGTGCCAGCAGCCCCAAGGGGCGGACCGGGGAGCTGTTTTTT. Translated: CASSPKGRTGELFF.

CDR3 in amino acids: CASSLTPGGTYEQYF. The CDR3 DNA follows: TGTGCCAGCAGCTTAACCCCAGGGGGTACCTACGAGCAGTACTTC. The rearrangement joins TRBV7-3 to TRBJ2-7, with TRBD1 identical over 7 bases. Unmatched junction bases numbered 4, after V lost 0 bases and J lost 2 bases. Germline values: CDR1 SGHTA, CDR2 FQGTGA. The CDR3 has 15 residues.